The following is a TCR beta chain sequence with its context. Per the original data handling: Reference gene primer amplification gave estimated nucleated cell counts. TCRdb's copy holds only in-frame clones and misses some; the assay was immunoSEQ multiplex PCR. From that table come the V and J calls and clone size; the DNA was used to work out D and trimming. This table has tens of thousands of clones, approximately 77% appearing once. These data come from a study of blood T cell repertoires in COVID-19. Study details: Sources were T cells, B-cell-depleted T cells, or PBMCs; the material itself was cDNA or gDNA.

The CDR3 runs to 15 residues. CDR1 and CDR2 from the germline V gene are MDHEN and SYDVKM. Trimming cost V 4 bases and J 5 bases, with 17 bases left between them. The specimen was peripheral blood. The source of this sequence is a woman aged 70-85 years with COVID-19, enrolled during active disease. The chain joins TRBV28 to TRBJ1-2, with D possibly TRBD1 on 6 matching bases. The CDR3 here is CASSSPGVGVYGYTF. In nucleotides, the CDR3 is TGTGCCAGCAGTTCCCCAGGGGTGGGGGTTTATGGCTACACCTTC.